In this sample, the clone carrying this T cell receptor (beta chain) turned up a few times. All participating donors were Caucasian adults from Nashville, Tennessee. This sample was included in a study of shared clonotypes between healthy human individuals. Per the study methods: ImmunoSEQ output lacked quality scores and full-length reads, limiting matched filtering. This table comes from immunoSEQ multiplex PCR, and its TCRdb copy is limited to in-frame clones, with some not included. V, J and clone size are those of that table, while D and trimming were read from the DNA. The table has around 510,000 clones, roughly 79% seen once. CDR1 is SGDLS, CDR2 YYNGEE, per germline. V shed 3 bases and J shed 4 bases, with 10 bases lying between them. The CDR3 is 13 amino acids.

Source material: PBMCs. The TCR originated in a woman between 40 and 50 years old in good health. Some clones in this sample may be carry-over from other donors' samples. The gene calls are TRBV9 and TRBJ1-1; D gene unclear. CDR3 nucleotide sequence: TGTGCCAGCAGCGCGGTGCAAGGCACTGAAGCTTTCTTT. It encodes CASSAVQGTEAFF.